This passage covers 20 T cell receptor beta chains from one sample sequenced in a study of blood T cell repertoires in COVID-19. The table came from immunoSEQ multiplex PCR; TCRdb's copy has only in-frame clones and leaves some out. The table lists 180,000 or so clones, roughly 88% of them singletons. Sequenced: PBMCs or T cells enriched from blood (not recorded which). These receptors were taken from an older woman who had recovered from COVID-19.

This clone was counted a single time. The chain joins TRBV15 to TRBJ2-1; a weak D match, TRBD2 (6 bases). From germline, CDR1 is LNHNV and CDR2 YYDKDF (reference sequence). The CDR3 totals 11 residues. V gave up 2 bases and J gave up 15 bases, with 11 bases separating them. As DNA, the CDR3 is TGTGCCACCAGCAGAAGACTAGAACTGTTCTTC. Protein: CATSRRLELFF.

The chain carries TRBV19 and TRBJ2-2, with D possibly being TRBD1 (6 bases). The CDR3 has 17 residues. The germline V gene encodes CDR1 LNHDA and CDR2 SQIVND (reference sequence). V shed 9 bases and J shed 2 bases, with 22 bases lying between them. The CDR3 loop reads CASQGRTGTLNTGELFF. CDR3 nucleotides: TGTGCCAGCCAGGGCAGAACCGGGACACTCAACACCGGGGAGCTGTTTTTT.

The chain joins TRBV6-5 to TRBJ1-3; 7 positions match TRBD1. This CDR3 region has 13 residues. Per the germline V gene, CDR1 is MNHEY and CDR2 is SVGAGI. V shed 7 bases and J 8 bases; nucleotides not matched to a gene: 8. CDR3: CASNTGVVDTIYF. CDR3 sequence (DNA): TGTGCCAGCAATACAGGGGTGGTAGACACCATATATTTT.

This clone has only one observation. This chain joins TRBV18 and TRBJ1-3, with D unresolved. Trimming pared 4 bases from V and 0 bases from J, leaving 10 bases between. The CDR3 spans 15 residues. Germline V lookup: CDR1 KGHSH, CDR2 LQKENI. The CDR3 here is CASSRDIGSGNTIYF. In nucleotides, the CDR3 is TGTGCCAGCTCACGAGACATCGGCTCTGGAAACACCATATATTTT.

In DNA form, the CDR3 reads TGTGCCAGTGGAGTACACGCGAACACTGAAGCTTTCTTT. It yields the protein CASGVHANTEAFF. This sequence joins TRBV30 and TRBJ1-1; D is ambiguous. Trimming left V 8 bases short and J 1 base short, with 14 bases between. The V gene's germline CDR1 is GTSNPN and CDR2 SVGIG (reference sequence). The CDR3 runs to 13 residues.

This clone occurred once. The J gene is TRBJ1-5, the V gene TRBV19; D gene uncertain. With 4 bases removed from V and 4 bases from J, the gap between germline ends came to 11 bases. Germline V gene data show CDR1 as LNHDA and CDR2 as SQIVND (reference sequence). CDR3 length equals 14 residues. The CDR3 is CASSNKRWNQPQHF. In DNA form, the CDR3 reads TGTGCCAGTAGTAATAAGAGATGGAATCAGCCCCAGCATTTT.

There are a few counts of this clone. The chain links TRBV18 to TRBJ1-1; 8 positions agree with TRBD1. The CDR3 is 11 amino acids. J was trimmed by 10 bases and V by 2 bases; bases with no gene match: 0. Germline lookup yields CDR1 KGHSH and CDR2 LQKENI. The CDR3 nucleotides read TGTGCCAGCTCACCAGGGACAGGAGCTTTCTTT. Encoded protein: CASSPGTGAFF.

As DNA, the CDR3 is TGTGCCAGCAGTGAAACAGGGAGCTACGAGCAGTACTTC. Translation gives CASSETGSYEQYF. The rearrangement links TRBV6-1 to TRBJ2-7, with D perhaps matching TRBD1 (6 bases). V lost 2 bases to trimming and J lost 3 bases, with 8 bases between them. CDR3 length: 13 residues. Germline V gives CDR1 MNHNS, CDR2 SASEGT.

This sequence joins TRBV4-2 and TRBJ1-4; 11 bases are a match to TRBD1. The trim removed 4 bases at V and 6 bases at J, leaving 10 bases unmatched. The length of the CDR3 is 17 residues. Germline loops: CDR1 LGHNA, CDR2 YNFKEQ. The CDR3 sequence is CASSRGQGASEYEKLFF. CDR3 DNA: TGTGCCAGCAGCCGAGGACAGGGGGCTTCGGAGTATGAAAAACTGTTTTTT.

This clone is a singleton in its sample. The gene calls are TRBV5-1 and TRBJ2-7; D might be TRBD1 (5 bases). The CDR3 runs 17 residues. Per germline, CDR1 SGHRS and CDR2 YFSETQ. V lost 0 bases, J lost 5 bases, and 21 bases lay in between. The CDR3 DNA sequence: TGCGCCAGCAGCTTGGGGGCCTTGGGGCGAATAGGGAACGAGCAGTACTTC. It encodes CASSLGALGRIGNEQYF. Full variable domain (missing parts from reference TRBV5-1 and TRBJ2-7): KAGVTQTPRYLIKTRGQQVTLSCSPISGHRSVSWYQQTPGQGLQFLFEYFSETQRNKGNFPGRFSGRQFSNSRSEMNVSTLELGDSALYLCASSLGALGRIGNEQYFGPGTRLTVT.

This rearrangement joins TRBV10-1 to TRBJ2-4; possible D gene TRBD1, 5 bases. Trimming removed 5 bases at V and 14 bases at J, with 13 bases between. This CDR3 is 11 amino acids long. Germline CDR1 and CDR2: WNHNN and SYGVQD (reference sequence). CDR3 residues: CASSQGLVKYF. In nucleotides, the CDR3 is TGCGCCAGCAGTCAGGGCCTTGTTAAGTACTTC.

This clone has a single count. The rearrangement uses TRBV19 and TRBJ2-1, with a tentative D call TRBD1 (6 bases). The V end lost 5 bases, the J end lost 9 bases, and 14 bases lay between the germline ends. Germline CDR1 is LNHDA and CDR2 is SQIVND (reference sequence). There are 13 residues in the CDR3. CDR3 amino acids: CASSSTQGSEQFF. The CDR3, as DNA: TGTGCCAGTAGTTCTACACAGGGCAGTGAGCAGTTCTTC. Full variable domain (missing parts from reference TRBV19 and TRBJ2-1): DGGITQSPKYLFRKEGQNVTLSCEQNLNHDAMYWYRQDPGQGLRLIYYSQIVNDFQKGDIAEGYSVSREKKESFPLTVTSAQKNPTAFYLCASSSTQGSEQFFGPGTRLTVL.

The genes are TRBV9 and TRBJ2-1, with 8 bases identical to TRBD2. The trim removed 0 bases at V and 7 bases at J, leaving 9 bases unmatched. In germline, CDR1 is SGDLS, CDR2 YYNGEE. This CDR3 region has 16 residues. The CDR3 sequence is CASSVGPAGVGNEQFF. The CDR3 nucleotides are TGTGCCAGCAGCGTAGGACCAGCGGGAGTCGGTAATGAGCAGTTCTTC.

The genes are TRBV2 and TRBJ2-6; TRBD2 agrees at 10 bases. Trimming at V came to 1 base and at J to 1 base, leaving 7 bases not matched to a gene. The CDR3 is 19 amino acids. The germline CDR1 and CDR2 sequences are SNHLY and FYNNEI. CDR3 DNA sequence: TGTGCCAGCAGTGAAGGACTAGCGGGTTTCAAATCTGGGGCCAACGTCCTGACTTTC. Protein sequence: CASSEGLAGFKSGANVLTF.

This clone came up many times. The V call is TRBV28, the J call TRBJ1-2; the match to TRBD1 covers 9 bases. J lost 9 bases, V lost 6 bases, and 5 bases had no gene match. Germline values: CDR1 MDHEN, CDR2 SYDVKM. This CDR3 has 12 residues. The CDR3: CASRGGQGSYTF. The CDR3 coding sequence is TGTGCCAGCAGGGGGGGACAGGGCAGCTACACCTTC.

This clone was recorded once. This chain connects TRBV27 to TRBJ1-2, with 9 bases matching TRBD1. Germline V gene sequence: CDR1 MNHEY, CDR2 SMNVEV (reference sequence). CDR3 length equals 17 residues. J lost 2 bases, V lost 5 bases, and 12 bases had no gene match. For the CDR3, the DNA is TGTGCCAGCAGTCCTACACGGACCGGGACAGGGAACTATGGCTACACCTTC. As protein: CASSPTRTGTGNYGYTF.

This clone was recorded a few times. The chain uses TRBV5-4 and TRBJ2-6; 7 bases are shared with TRBD1. From germline, CDR1 is SGHNT and CDR2 YYREEE (reference sequence). The ends lost 3 bases at V and 5 bases at J; junction bases unmatched: 11. The CDR3 runs 17 residues. In nucleotides, the CDR3 is TGTGCCAGCAGCTCAAGCACAGACAGGGTCCGGGCCAACGTCCTGACTTTC. It specifies CASSSSTDRVRANVLTF.

V gene TRBV6-5 combines with J gene TRBJ1-6; 8 nucleotides line up with TRBD1. Germline trimming cut 4 bases from V and 8 bases from J; bases unmatched to any gene: 4. Germline loops: CDR1 MNHEY, CDR2 SVGAGI. This CDR3 spans 14 amino acids. The CDR3 spells CASSSGTGYSPLHF. The CDR3 DNA sequence: TGTGCCAGCAGTTCCGGGACAGGATATTCACCCCTCCACTTT.

A remark on this clone: Other DNA variants within this sample encode the same CDR3. The CDR3 coding sequence is TGCGCCAGCAGCTTTAGCGGGAGGGAAACCGGGGAGCTGTTTTTT. As protein: CASSFSGRETGELFF. The rearrangement uses TRBV5-1 and TRBJ2-2, with 11 positions matching TRBD2. Unmatched junction bases numbered 2, after V lost 2 bases and J lost 5 bases. CDR1 and CDR2 (germline): SGHRS, YFSETQ. CDR3 size: 15 residues.

Comments on this clone: At one boundary the junction diverges from the germline segment, which might be a read error. The rearrangement uses TRBV7-2 and TRBJ1-2; unclear D gene. The CDR3 extends over 13 amino acids. Germline CDR1 is SGHTA and CDR2 is FQGNSA. CDR3 region: CASSVAVEYGYTF. The CDR3 bases are TGTGCCAGCAGCGTAGCCGTAGAGTATGGCTACACCTTC.